Presented here are 6 T cell receptor beta chains from one specimen sequenced in a study of response to subunit inactivated influenza vaccine. One entry per CDR3 protein results from TCRdb running MiXCR on the RT-PCR reads. The data show about 190,000 distinct CDR3 sequences, roughly an eighth seen once. The sample was CD8+ T cells sorted from PBMCs, taken roughly 5 days after vaccination. The receptors were gathered from a middle-aged man who received an inactivated influenza vaccine.

This clonotype has more than one count but fewer than ten. The chain carries TRBV7-9 and TRBJ2-1; D might be TRBD1 or TRBD2, each matching 5 bases. The CDR3 covers 16 residues. The ends were cut back, 5 bases at V and 8 bases at J, with 22 bases in the middle. Looked up from germline, CDR1 is SEHNR and CDR2 is FQNEAQ (reference sequence). The CDR3: CASSPGTLYLGDEQFF. CDR3 DNA: TGTGCCAGCAGCCCTGGGACCCTGTATCTAGGGGATGAGCAGTTCTTC.

This clonotype was picked up many times. V is TRBV7-8 and J is TRBJ2-3; D is unresolved. V was clipped by 2 bases and J by 6 bases, with 9 bases between them. This CDR3 region has 13 residues. Germline CDR1 is SGHVS and CDR2 is FQNEAQ. This CDR3 is CASSLNLLDTQYF. DNA of the CDR3: TGTGCCAGCAGCTTAAACCTTCTGGATACGCAGTATTTT.

The DNA for the CDR3 is TGTGCCAGCAGTTTAGCCCTGAGAAACACAGATACGCAGTATTTT. This translates into CASSLALRNTDTQYF. The J gene is TRBJ2-3, the V gene TRBV28; D gene ambiguous. The V end was cut by 2 bases, the J end by 2 bases, with 11 bases between. This CDR3 comprises 15 residues. Germline-derived CDR1 and CDR2 are MDHEN and SYDVKM.

The J gene is TRBJ1-4, the V gene TRBV4-3; possibly TRBD1 for D (5 bases). The germline gives CDR1 LGHNA, CDR2 YSLEER. This CDR3 is 16 amino acids long. Deletions cut 0 bases from V and 5 bases from J, with 13 bases between. The CDR3 coding sequence is TGCGCCAGCAGCCAAGACCTGGCAGGGATCAATGAAAAACTGTTTTTT. Protein: CASSQDLAGINEKLFF.

The chain employs TRBV28 and TRBJ2-4; 9 bases agree with TRBD1. V lost 5 bases and J lost 0; bases outside the gene matches: 17. This CDR3 comprises 20 residues. Germline assignment: CDR1 MDHEN and CDR2 SYDVKM. The CDR3 loop is CASSRLLGTGYNLAKNIQYF. The CDR3 coding sequence is TGTGCCAGCAGTAGGCTTTTAGGGACAGGGTACAACCTAGCCAAAAACATTCAGTACTTC. The variable domain in full, completed from reference TRBV28 and TRBJ2-4, reads DVKVTQSSRYLVKRTGEKVFLECVQDMDHENMFWYRQDPGLGLRLIYFSYDVKMKEKGDIPEGYSVSREKKERFSLILESASTNQTSMYLCASSRLLGTGYNLAKNIQYFGAGTRLSVL.

The chain employs TRBV20-1 and TRBJ2-7, with D perhaps being TRBD1 or TRBD2 (5 bases each). The ends were cut back, 6 bases at V and 4 bases at J, with 22 bases in the middle. Germline CDR1 reads DFQATT; CDR2 reads SNEGSKA (reference sequence). The CDR3 totals 15 residues. The CDR3 reads CSAAFPGTRFYEQYF. In nucleotides, the CDR3 is TGCAGTGCCGCCTTTCCAGGGACCAGATTTTACGAGCAGTACTTC.